This entry lists 30 T cell receptor beta chains sequenced from one sample in a study of cytomegalovirus exposure and HLA in healthy donors. Researchers ran the PCR with 60 Vbeta and 13 Jbeta primers. Here immunoSEQ multiplex PCR was the method, and the copy in TCRdb shows in-frame clones only, minus some. The sample yields some 170,000 clones, almost 80% seen once. Source material: PBMCs. Source of these receptors: a woman aged 45-60 years in good health and CMV-seronegative.

In the case of this clone: The junction and the germline gene differ at one end; a read error may be behind it. The chain has TRBV5-4 and TRBJ2-5; either TRBD1 or TRBD2 may fit D (6 bases each). Germline loops: CDR1 SGHNT, CDR2 YYREEE (reference sequence). The CDR3 has 15 amino acids. CDR3: CTSSLEGEKQETQYF. The CDR3 region has the DNA TGTACCAGCAGCTTGGAGGGGGAGAAACAAGAGACCCAGTACTTC.

This sequence joins TRBV5-1 and TRBJ1-1; the match to TRBD1 covers 9 bases. V dropped 4 bases and J dropped 1; count of bases not matched to a gene: 2. Germline V lookup: CDR1 SGHRS, CDR2 YFSETQ. The CDR3 is 14 residues long. The CDR3 protein is CASSGGQGNTEAFF. CDR3 in DNA: TGCGCCAGCAGCGGGGGACAGGGGAACACTGAAGCTTTCTTT.

The chain recombines TRBV19 with TRBJ2-5; TRBD1 might be the D (6 bases). Trimming removed 1 base from V and 2 bases from J, with 14 bases in between. Germline lookup yields CDR1 LNHDA and CDR2 SQIVND (reference sequence). This CDR3 is 16 amino acids long. The CDR3 reads CASSIVGTRGQETQYF. CDR3 nucleotide sequence: TGTGCCAGTAGTATAGTAGGGACAAGGGGTCAAGAGACCCAGTACTTC. The full variable domain, in which reference TRBV19 and TRBJ2-5 provide the parts outside the CDR3, is DGGITQSPKYLFRKEGQNVTLSCEQNLNHDAMYWYRQDPGQGLRLIYYSQIVNDFQKGDIAEGYSVSREKKESFPLTVTSAQKNPTAFYLCASSIVGTRGQETQYFGPGTRLLVL.

This clone was counted only a few times. This chain connects TRBV5-4 to TRBJ1-4; 8 bases fit TRBD1. J was trimmed by 6 bases and V by 4 bases; bases with no gene match: 8. The CDR3 runs to 15 residues. From germline, CDR1 is SGHNT and CDR2 YYREEE (reference sequence). The CDR3: CASSRGQGRDEKLFF. The CDR3 DNA reads as TGTGCCAGCAGCCGCGGACAGGGTCGGGATGAAAAACTGTTTTTT.

The chain carries TRBV28 and TRBJ2-5, with a weak D call TRBD2 (6 bases). The CDR3 is 16 residues long. Germline assignment: CDR1 MDHEN and CDR2 SYDVKM. The ends were cut back, 7 bases at V and 2 bases at J, with 20 bases in the middle. The CDR3 coding sequence is TGTGCCAGCACCCAGTGGCGGAGGGAGACTCAAGAGACCCAGTACTTC. As protein: CASTQWRRETQETQYF.

This chain joins TRBV2 and TRBJ2-1, with 10 bases lining up with TRBD1. The CDR3 is 14 residues long. CDR1 and CDR2 (germline): SNHLY, FYNNEI. The V and J ends lost 4 bases and 8 bases, in that order; junction bases with no gene match: 5. CDR3 residues: CASSGDRGIHEQFF. The CDR3, as DNA: TGTGCCAGCAGTGGGGACAGGGGCATTCATGAGCAGTTCTTC.

This clone occurred a few times. This chain links TRBV6-6 with TRBJ2-1; D gene ambiguous. CDR1 is MNHNY and CDR2 is SVGAGI in the germline V gene (reference sequence). Deletions cut 0 bases from V and 6 bases from J, with 3 bases between. The CDR3 consists of 12 residues. CDR3 sequence reads: CASSYSSNEQFF. The DNA for the CDR3 is TGTGCCAGCAGTTACTCCAGCAATGAGCAGTTCTTC.

CDR3 amino acids: CASSGGTGSTDTQYF. As DNA, the CDR3 is TGCGCCAGCAGTGGTGGGACAGGGAGCACAGATACGCAGTATTTT. The V call is TRBV10-2, the J call TRBJ2-3; TRBD1 matches 9 bases. The V and J ends lost 4 bases and 0 bases, in that order; junction bases with no gene match: 2. This CDR3 region has 15 residues. The germline V gene encodes CDR1 WSHSY and CDR2 SAAADI.

The rearrangement joins TRBV28 to TRBJ2-7; 11 bases align to TRBD2. The CDR3 is made up of 16 amino acids. The germline V gene encodes CDR1 MDHEN and CDR2 SYDVKM. Trimming cost V 7 bases and J 3 bases; bases outside gene matches: 11. The CDR3 reads CASTAGGTSGLYEQYF. CDR3 DNA sequence: TGTGCCAGCACCGCCGGCGGGACTAGCGGACTCTACGAGCAGTACTTC.

About this clone: Other DNA sequences in this specimen translate into the identical CDR3. This chain connects TRBV6-5 to TRBJ2-7, with 10 bases that match TRBD1. In germline, CDR1 is MNHEY, CDR2 SVGAGI. J gave up 2 bases and V 6 bases, and 7 bases lay outside the gene matches. The CDR3 runs 15 residues. Here the CDR3 reads CASSYRDRGPYEQYF. For the CDR3, the DNA is TGTGCCAGCAGCTACCGGGACAGGGGTCCCTACGAGCAGTACTTC.

A single count supports this clone. The chain couples TRBV28 to TRBJ1-5; perhaps TRBD1 as D (5 bases). Germline-derived CDR1 and CDR2 are MDHEN and SYDVKM. CDR3 length: 11 amino acids. CDR3 coding DNA: TGTGCTTCGGGACTAAATCAGCCCCAGCATTTT. Its protein is CASGLNQPQHF.

The genes are TRBV10-1 and TRBJ2-3, with 9 bases matching TRBD1. CDR3 size: 14 residues. Germline V gene data show CDR1 as WNHNN and CDR2 as SYGVQD (reference sequence). J gave up 1 base and V 6 bases, and 2 bases lay outside the gene matches. CDR3 DNA: TGCGCCAGCAGGGGACAGGGATGCACAGATACGCAGTATTTT. Encoded protein: CASRGQGCTDTQYF.

This chain connects TRBV5-1 to TRBJ2-7; possible D gene TRBD1, 6 bases. The CDR3 length is 17 residues. V was clipped by 0 bases and J by 3 bases, with 19 bases between them. The germline CDR1 and CDR2 sequences are SGHRS and YFSETQ. The CDR3 DNA reads TGCGCCAGCAGCTTGGCAAAGAACAGGGATGCAGACTACGAGCAGTACTTC. Protein sequence: CASSLAKNRDADYEQYF. The complete variable domain, with remaining parts taken from reference TRBV5-1 and TRBJ2-7, reads KAGVTQTPRYLIKTRGQQVTLSCSPISGHRSVSWYQQTPGQGLQFLFEYFSETQRNKGNFPGRFSGRQFSNSRSEMNVSTLELGDSALYLCASSLAKNRDADYEQYFGPGTRLTVT.

The table lists this clone with a few counts. The chain couples TRBV20-1 to TRBJ1-2, with TRBD1 as a possible D gene (5 bases). Germline CDR1 is DFQATT and CDR2 is SNEGSKA (reference sequence). The CDR3 spans 10 residues. CDR3 DNA sequence: TGCAACCTAAAGGGGAATGGCTACACCTTC. Encoded protein: CNLKGNGYTF.

The chain couples TRBV7-9 to TRBJ1-1, with a weak D call TRBD1 (5 bases). V lost 2 bases and J 8 bases, leaving 15 bases between the germline ends. The CDR3 consists of 14 residues. The germline V gene encodes CDR1 SEHNR and CDR2 FQNEAQ (reference sequence). DNA for the CDR3: TGTGCCAGCAGCTTAAACGGGGGGTTGTCCGAAGCTTTCTTT. Encoded protein: CASSLNGGLSEAFF. The variable domain in full, completed from reference TRBV7-9 and TRBJ1-1, reads DTGVSQNPRHKITKRGQNVTFRCDPISEHNRLYWYRQTLGQGPEFLTYFQNEAQLEKSRLLSDRFSAERPKGSFSTLEIQRTEQGDSAMYLCASSLNGGLSEAFFGQGTRLTVV.

The CDR3 DNA reads TGTGCCAGCACACCTAGCGGGAGGACCACAGATACGCAGTATTTT. Its protein is CASTPSGRTTDTQYF. The chain recombines TRBV6-6 with TRBJ2-3, with 11 bases matching TRBD2. The CDR3 runs 15 residues. With 7 bases clipped from V and 2 bases from J, the junction kept 5 bases outside the gene matches. Looked up from germline, CDR1 is MNHNY and CDR2 is SVGAGI (reference sequence).

Notes on this clone: The junction departs from germline at one end; a sequencing error may be responsible. The J gene is TRBJ1-2, the V gene TRBV7-9, with D unclear. Germline CDR1 SEHNR, CDR2 FQNEAQ (reference sequence). The CDR3 loop spans 12 amino acids. DNA of the CDR3: TGTGCCAGCAGCTTAGAAAACTACGGCTACACCTTC. It is translated as CASSLENYGYTF.

This chain links TRBV19 with TRBJ2-2; tentative D call: TRBD1 (6 bases). V shed 6 bases and J shed 6 bases, with 23 bases lying between them. CDR1 and CDR2 from the germline V gene are LNHDA and SQIVND (reference sequence). CDR3 length: 17 amino acids. As DNA, the CDR3 is TGTGCCAGTAGAAATCAGGGCGTCTGGACAGTAGCCGGGGAGCTGTTTTTT. Protein product: CASRNQGVWTVAGELFF.

This clone was counted once. This chain uses TRBV10-3 with TRBJ1-1, with D maybe TRBD1 (5 bases). Between the trimmed V and J ends, which lost 7 bases and 0 bases, there was a span of 12 bases. The CDR3 runs to 14 residues. CDR1 and CDR2 (germline): ENHRY, SYGVKD. The CDR3 loop is CAITGGLMNTEAFF. Written as DNA, the CDR3 is TGTGCCATCACGGGGGGTTTGATGAACACTGAAGCTTTCTTT.

V usage is TRBV11-2 and J usage is TRBJ1-1; D gene ambiguous. The CDR3 covers 17 residues. CDR1 and CDR2 (germline): SGHAT, FQNNGV. V lost 1 base and J 5 bases, leaving 20 bases between the germline ends. The CDR3 spells CASSLVDEFRGGTEAFF. As DNA, the CDR3 is TGTGCCAGCAGCTTAGTCGATGAATTCCGGGGAGGTACTGAAGCTTTCTTT.

The gene calls are TRBV27 and TRBJ2-7; 10 bases match TRBD1. J was trimmed by 2 bases and V by 8 bases; bases with no gene match: 3. The CDR3 length is 13 residues. Germline V CDR1 and CDR2: MNHEY, SMNVEV (reference sequence). CDR3 protein: CASRDRGPYEQYF. The CDR3, as DNA: TGTGCCAGCCGGGACAGGGGACCCTACGAGCAGTACTTC.

This clone has just one count. The chain joins TRBV30 to TRBJ2-5; 11 bases fit TRBD1. CDR1 and CDR2 (germline): GTSNPN, SVGIG (reference sequence). The CDR3 runs 18 residues. V shed 1 base and J 4 bases; nucleotides not matched to a gene: 14. CDR3 DNA: TGTGCCTGGAGTGCCGGACAGGGGGCCTTAGGTGGAGGAGAGACCCAGTACTTC. This encodes CAWSAGQGALGGGETQYF.

The chain combines TRBV7-2 with TRBJ1-2; 10 nucleotides line up with TRBD1. The CDR3 has 15 residues. Germline assignment: CDR1 SGHTA and CDR2 FQGNSA. After removal of 5 bases from V and 3 bases from J, the junction contained 6 bases not matched to a gene. DNA for the CDR3: TGTGCCAGCAGCCAGACAGGGGGCAGTGACTATGGCTACACCTTC. It translates to CASSQTGGSDYGYTF.

This clone was seen a few times. The chain is built from TRBV15 and TRBJ1-1; D not certain. The V end lost 5 bases, the J end lost 0 bases, and 19 bases lay between the germline ends. The CDR3 sequence is 17 residues long. CDR1 and CDR2 from the germline V gene are LNHNV and YYDKDF (reference sequence). The CDR3 region has the DNA TGTGCCACCAGCGGTTCAGAGACTCCCGAACTGAACACTGAAGCTTTCTTT. It translates to CATSGSETPELNTEAFF. The full variable domain, completed using reference TRBV15 and TRBJ1-1, is DAMVIQNPRYQVTQFGKPVTLSCSQTLNHNVMYWYQQKSSQAPKLLFHYYDKDFNNEADTPDNFQSRRPNTSFCFLDIRSPGLGDTAMYLCATSGSETPELNTEAFFGQGTRLTVV.

This sequence joins TRBV5-5 and TRBJ1-4, with D perhaps TRBD1 (5 bases). The CDR3 runs 14 residues. Germline CDR1 SGHKS, CDR2 YYEKEE (reference sequence). Trimming removed 3 bases at V and 5 bases at J, with 11 bases between. The CDR3 region is CASSSRVKNEKLFF. The CDR3 nucleotides read TGTGCCAGCAGCTCCAGGGTAAAGAATGAAAAACTGTTTTTT. Full variable domain (rest looked up from reference TRBV5-5 and TRBJ1-4): DAGVTQSPTHLIKTRGQQVTLRCSPISGHKSVSWYQQVLGQGPQFIFQYYEKEERGRGNFPDRFSARQFPNYSSELNVNALLLGDSALYLCASSSRVKNEKLFFGSGTQLSVL.

The chain couples TRBV28 to TRBJ2-7, with 7 nucleotides matching TRBD2. The CDR3 length is 14 residues. Germline V CDR1 and CDR2: MDHEN, SYDVKM. The V gene end was trimmed by 2 bases and the J gene end by 2 bases; junction bases not matched to a gene: 3. The CDR3 region has the DNA TGTGCCAGCAGTTTACACCGGGAGGCCTACGAGCAGTACTTC. As protein: CASSLHREAYEQYF.

This chain connects TRBV6-5 to TRBJ2-7; TRBD2 matches 8 bases. The germline V gene has CDR1 MNHEY and CDR2 SVGAGI. Losses at the gene ends were 2 bases for V and 2 bases for J; bases not matched to a gene: 8. The CDR3 covers 16 residues. The CDR3 region is CASSYHHGGAAYEQYF. The CDR3 DNA reads TGTGCCAGCAGTTACCATCACGGGGGGGCCGCCTACGAGCAGTACTTC.

The V and J genes are TRBV4-2 and TRBJ1-4; D is ambiguous. V dropped 1 base and J dropped 8 bases, with 14 bases sitting between them. This CDR3 is 15 amino acids long. Germline CDR1 and CDR2: LGHNA and YNFKEQ. CDR3 coding DNA: TGTGCCAGCAGCCAAGTAGGGAGGATCGACGAAAAACTGTTTTTT. Its protein product is CASSQVGRIDEKLFF.

V is TRBV7-7 and J is TRBJ1-1; D not resolved. There are 13 residues in the CDR3. In germline, CDR1 is SSHAT, CDR2 FNYEAQ (reference sequence). The ends were cut back, 4 bases at V and 0 bases at J, with 6 bases in the middle. The DNA of the CDR3 is TGTGCCAGCAGCTCCGGGTTGAACACTGAAGCTTTCTTT. It translates to CASSSGLNTEAFF.

The V gene is TRBV11-2, the J gene TRBJ1-4; 7 nucleotides line up with TRBD1. The ends lost 3 bases at V and 0 bases at J; junction bases unmatched: 10. The CDR3 covers 18 residues. CDR1 is SGHAT, CDR2 FQNNGV, per germline. The CDR3 sequence: CASSLYRGLLATNEKLFF. The CDR3 DNA follows: TGTGCCAGCAGCTTGTACAGGGGTCTTCTTGCAACTAATGAAAAACTGTTTTTT.